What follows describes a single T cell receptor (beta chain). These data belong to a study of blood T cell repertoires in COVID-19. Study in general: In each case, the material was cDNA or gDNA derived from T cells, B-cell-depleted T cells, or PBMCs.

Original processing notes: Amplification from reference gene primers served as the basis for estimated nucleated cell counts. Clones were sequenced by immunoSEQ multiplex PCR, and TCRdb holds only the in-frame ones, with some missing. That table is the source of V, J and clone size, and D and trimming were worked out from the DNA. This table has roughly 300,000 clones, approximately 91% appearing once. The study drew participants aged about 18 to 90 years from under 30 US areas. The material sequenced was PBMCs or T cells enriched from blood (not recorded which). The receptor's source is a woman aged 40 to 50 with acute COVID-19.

CDR3 protein: CASSPLATEQYF. The CDR3, as DNA: TGCGCCAGCAGTCCCCTAGCGACCGAGCAGTACTTC. This sequence joins TRBV4-3 and TRBJ2-7, with D perhaps matching TRBD2 (6 bases). CDR1 and CDR2 from the germline V gene are LGHNA and YSLEER. The CDR3 covers 12 residues. V was clipped by 6 bases and J by 6 bases, with 12 bases between them.